This is a list of T cell receptor beta chains from one sample in a study of CD8+ T cells in alopecia areata. Clones were read by immunoSEQ multiplex PCR, and TCRdb kept only the in-frame ones, dropping some. The table shows 170,000 or so clones, with 53% occurring only once. This specimen was CD8+ T cells sorted from blood, taken at week 24, from a patient treated with tofacitinib. The receptor source for this set is a human donor with alopecia areata. Both conserved end residues are part of each CDR3. A D gene is named only where the DNA matches it firmly. Only some rows state a clone size, as once, few, many or a class for expanded clones.

j_gene | v_gene | d_gene | abundance | CDR3aa | CDR3nt
TRBJ2-6 | TRBV4-1 | TRBD2 | NA | CASSQPSGGANVLTF | TGCGCCAGCAGCCAGCCTAGCGGTGGGGCCAACGTCCTGACTTTC
TRBJ1-1 | TRBV10-2 | NA | NA | CASMVNTEAFF | TGCGCCAGCATGGTGAACACTGAAGCTTTCTTT
TRBJ2-3 | TRBV7-2 | NA | NA | CASWSRNYTDTQYF | TGTGCCAGCTGGTCTAGGAACTACACAGATACGCAGTATTTT
TRBJ2-3 | TRBV27 | NA | NA | CASSFVRDLSTDTQYF | TGTGCCAGCAGTTTTGTCAGGGATTTAAGCACAGATACGCAGTATTTT
TRBJ2-7 | TRBV2 | NA | NA | CASSDLQGDDEQYF | TGTGCCAGCAGTGATTTGCAGGGTGACGACGAGCAGTACTTC
TRBJ2-7 | TRBV7-9 | NA | few | CASSSVDGGYEQYF | TGTGCCAGCAGCTCGGTCGATGGGGGTTACGAGCAGTACTTC
TRBJ1-1 | TRBV29-1 | NA | NA | CSVPGTTLNTEAFF | TGCAGCGTTCCAGGGACGACTTTGAACACTGAAGCTTTCTTT
TRBJ1-2 | TRBV7-9 | NA | few | CASSFSGSDSNYGYTF | TGTGCCAGCAGCTTTTCGGGCAGCGACTCTAACTATGGCTACACCTTC
TRBJ2-6 | TRBV29-1 | NA | NA | CSVRGDSGANVLTF | TGCAGCGTCCGCGGGGACTCTGGGGCCAACGTCCTGACTTTC
TRBJ2-2 | TRBV7-9 | TRBD1 | NA | CASSSGQGGLFF | TGTGCCAGCAGCTCCGGACAGGGGGGGCTGTTTTTT
TRBJ2-7 | TRBV27 | TRBD2 | NA | CASSALAGITYEQYF | TGTGCCAGCAGTGCTCTAGCGGGGATCACCTACGAGCAGTACTTC
TRBJ1-1 | TRBV5-1 | NA | NA | CASSPIVDTEAFF | TGCGCCAGCAGCCCCATTGTGGACACTGAAGCTTTCTTT
TRBJ2-5 | TRBV7-6 | NA | NA | CASRSTGQRFPQDQETQYF | TGTGCCAGCAGGTCGACGGGACAACGTTTTCCCCAGGACCAAGAGACCCAGTACTTC
TRBJ1-4 | TRBV6-5 | NA | NA | CASSSGALNEKLFF | TGTGCCAGCAGTTCCGGGGCCCTTAATGAAAAACTGTTTTTT
TRBJ2-1 | TRBV27 | NA | few | CASSSLQPPTSMDEQFF | TGTGCCAGCAGTTCTCTACAACCCCCAACAAGTATGGATGAGCAGTTCTTC
TRBJ2-7 | TRBV29-1 | NA | few | CSVEGGPKTPYEQYF | TGCAGCGTTGAGGGGGGGCCAAAAACCCCCTACGAGCAGTACTTC
TRBJ2-3 | TRBV6-5 | NA | few | CASSSTPIRDTQYF | TGTGCCAGCAGTTCAACACCAATTCGAGATACGCAGTATTTT
TRBJ2-7 | TRBV11-2 | NA | NA | CASSLDTSYEQYF | TGTGCCAGCAGCCTAGACACATCCTACGAGCAGTACTTC
TRBJ2-7 | TRBV4-1 | TRBD2 | NA | CASSQDSLEWGGPSYEQYF | TGCGCCAGCAGCCAAGATTCCCTAGAATGGGGGGGACCTTCCTACGAGCAGTACTTC
TRBJ1-2 | TRBV9 | NA | NA | CASSVVPWDAYGYTF | TGTGCCAGCAGCGTAGTCCCTTGGGATGCCTATGGCTACACCTTC
TRBJ2-4 | TRBV12-5 | NA | few | CASGAPTGDIQYF | TGTGCTAGTGGTGCCCCGACTGGAGACATTCAGTACTTC
TRBJ2-3 | TRBV19 | TRBD1 | few | CASTGGWADTQYF | TGTGCCAGTACAGGGGGCTGGGCAGATACGCAGTATTTT
TRBJ2-5 | TRBV4-1 | NA | once | CASSRHQEETQYF | TGCGCCAGCAGCCGCCACCAGGAAGAGACCCAGTACTTC
TRBJ1-2 | TRBV6-5 | NA | NA | CASSLDGENYGYTF | TGTGCCAGCAGCTTAGACGGGGAGAACTATGGCTACACCTTC
TRBJ2-5 | TRBV14 | NA | NA | CASSQGRVDAYQETQYF | TGTGCCAGCAGCCAAGGACGGGTGGACGCGTACCAAGAGACCCAGTACTTC
TRBJ2-1 | TRBV5-6 | NA | NA | CASSKEPSSYNEQFF | TGTGCCAGCAGCAAAGAACCAAGCTCCTACAATGAGCAGTTCTTC
TRBJ2-7 | TRBV2 | NA | few | CASSEVQAGYEQYF | TGTGCCAGCAGTGAAGTACAGGCTGGCTACGAGCAGTACTTC
TRBJ1-2 | TRBV4-3 | NA | NA | CASSPAQGQGYGYTF | TGCGCCAGCAGCCCCGCTCAGGGGCAAGGGTATGGCTACACCTTC
TRBJ2-7 | TRBV29-1 | NA | NA | CSVPGGIGGYEQYF | TGCAGCGTTCCGGGTGGTATCGGGGGTTACGAGCAGTACTTC
TRBJ2-7 | TRBV27 | NA | NA | CASGPTGISYEQYF | TGTGCCAGCGGACCGACGGGGATCTCCTACGAGCAGTACTTC
TRBJ1-5 | TRBV7-9 | NA | NA | CASSYTGDQPQHF | TGTGCCAGCAGCTATACAGGAGATCAGCCCCAGCATTTT
TRBJ1-2 | TRBV4-3 | TRBD1 | NA | CASSQDITGGSYGYTF | TGCGCCAGCAGCCAAGATATTACAGGGGGTAGCTATGGCTACACCTTC
TRBJ2-4 | TRBV4-1 | TRBD1 | NA | CASSQLPGQGARSNIQYF | TGCGCCAGCAGCCAGTTACCGGGACAGGGGGCGAGGTCAAACATTCAGTACTTC
TRBJ2-7 | TRBV29-1 | NA | NA | CSVEDPRGSSYEQYF | TGCAGCGTTGAAGACCCCCGGGGGAGCTCCTACGAGCAGTACTTC
TRBJ1-2 | TRBV6-5 | NA | NA | CASSYIQGVTDGYTF | TGTGCCAGCAGTTACATCCAGGGAGTAACGGATGGCTACACCTTC
TRBJ1-1 | TRBV4-3 | NA | NA | CASSQDSRNTEAFF | TGCGCCAGCAGCCAAGATTCCAGGAACACTGAAGCTTTCTTT
TRBJ2-3 | TRBV27 | NA | NA | CASSLSTNLADTQYF | TGTGCCAGCAGTTTATCGACTAATCTCGCAGATACGCAGTATTTT
TRBJ1-5 | TRBV4-1 | TRBD1 | few | CASSQTGGSNSNQPQHF | TGCGCCAGCAGCCAGACAGGGGGCTCCAATAGCAATCAGCCCCAGCATTTT
TRBJ2-1 | TRBV5-6 | NA | NA | CAGRDEQFF | TGTGCCGGAAGGGATGAGCAGTTCTTC
TRBJ1-1 | TRBV15 | TRBD1 | few | CATSRGTGAEAFF | TGTGCCACCAGCAGAGGGACAGGGGCTGAAGCTTTCTTT
TRBJ2-1 | TRBV5-5 | TRBD2 | few | CASSSIAGLNEQFF | TGTGCCAGCAGCTCCATAGCGGGGTTAAATGAGCAGTTCTTC